This record looks at one T cell receptor (beta chain) sequence and its context. Its target is unknown. Exclusion criteria comprised uncontrolled infection, other autoimmune disease, pregnancy or lactation. These data come from a study of T cells in Graves' hyperthyroidism and ophthalmopathy. Across the study: Peripheral blood was drawn at first diagnosis, prior to all treatment.

This CDR3 has 14 amino acids. Germline V gene lookup returns CDR1 MRHNA and CDR2 SNTAGT. Germline trimming cut 6 bases from V and 7 bases from J; bases unmatched to any gene: 11. Findings of the study overall: Ophthalmopathy stood apart from stable hyperthyroidism in a 13 V-J model.

TCR beta CDR3 sequences were amplified from RNA transcripts. Primed by the HTBI set, a first-round RT-PCR was run on the TCR CDR3. TCRdb passed the multiplex PCR reads through MiXCR, listing each CDR3 protein once. The table records around 190,000 distinct CDR3 sequences, approximately 16% of them present only once. This chain links TRBV6-4 with TRBJ2-7; 8 bases line up with TRBD1. Sequencing used blood. The receptor was isolated from a woman between 50 and 59 years old with Graves' hyperthyroidism. CDR3 region: CASSPNTRDREQYF. Written as DNA, the CDR3 is TGTGCCAGCAGCCCGAACACCCGGGACAGGGAGCAGTACTTC.